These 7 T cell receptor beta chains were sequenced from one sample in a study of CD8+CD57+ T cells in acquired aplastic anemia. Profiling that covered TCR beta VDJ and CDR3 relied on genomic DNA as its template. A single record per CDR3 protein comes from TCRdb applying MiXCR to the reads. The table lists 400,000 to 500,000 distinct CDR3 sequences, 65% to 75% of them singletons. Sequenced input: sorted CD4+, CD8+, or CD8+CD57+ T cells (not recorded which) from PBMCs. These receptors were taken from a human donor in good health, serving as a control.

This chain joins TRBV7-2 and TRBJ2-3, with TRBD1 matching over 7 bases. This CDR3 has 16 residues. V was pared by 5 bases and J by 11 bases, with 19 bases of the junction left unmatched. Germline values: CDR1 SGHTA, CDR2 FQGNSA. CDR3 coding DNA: TGTGCCAGCAGCGAAAGGGGGACAGAGACCTACGAGCAGCAGTATTTT. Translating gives CASSERGTETYEQQYF.

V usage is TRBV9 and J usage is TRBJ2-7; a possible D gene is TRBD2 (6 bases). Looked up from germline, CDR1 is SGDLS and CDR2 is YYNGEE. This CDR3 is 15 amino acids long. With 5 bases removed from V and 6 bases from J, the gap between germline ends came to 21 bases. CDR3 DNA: TGTGCCAGCAGTCTAGCAGTCGCGGGGAGATCCGAGCAGTACTTC. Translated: CASSLAVAGRSEQYF.

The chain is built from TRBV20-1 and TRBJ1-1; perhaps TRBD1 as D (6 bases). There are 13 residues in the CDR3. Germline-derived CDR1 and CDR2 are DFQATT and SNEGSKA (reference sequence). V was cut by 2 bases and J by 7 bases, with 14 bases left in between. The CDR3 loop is CSARIEGDNEAFF. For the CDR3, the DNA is TGCAGTGCTAGAATTGAGGGGGACAATGAAGCTTTCTTT.

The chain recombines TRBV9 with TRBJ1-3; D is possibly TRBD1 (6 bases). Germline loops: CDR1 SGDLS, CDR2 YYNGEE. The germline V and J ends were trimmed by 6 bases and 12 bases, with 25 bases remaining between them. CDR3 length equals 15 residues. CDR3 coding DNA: TGTGCCAGCAACCTGGGGGGCCGGGTTGGGGGCTACATATATTTT. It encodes CASNLGGRVGGYIYF.

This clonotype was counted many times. The CDR3 region has the DNA TGTGCCAGCAGCTACCAGGGAGGGACCGGGACAGGTGGCGAAAAACTGTTTTTT. It translates to CASSYQGGTGTGGEKLFF. The chain employs TRBV7-2 and TRBJ1-4; TRBD1 agrees at 8 bases. Germline CDR1 SGHTA, CDR2 FQGNSA. CDR3 length equals 18 residues. The junction had 18 bases not matched to a gene; V was cut back by 4 bases and J by 8 bases.

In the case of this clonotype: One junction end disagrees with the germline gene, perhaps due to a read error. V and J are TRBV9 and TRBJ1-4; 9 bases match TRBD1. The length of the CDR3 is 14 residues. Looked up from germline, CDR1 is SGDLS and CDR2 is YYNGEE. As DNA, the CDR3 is TGTGCCAGCAGCGTGGACAGGGGTGGCAAAAGGGCGATTTTT. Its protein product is CASSVDRGGKRAIF.

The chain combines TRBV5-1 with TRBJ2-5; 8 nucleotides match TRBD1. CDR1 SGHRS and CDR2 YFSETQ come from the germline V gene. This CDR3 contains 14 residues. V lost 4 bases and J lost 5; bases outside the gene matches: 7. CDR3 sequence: CASSVDRARETQYF. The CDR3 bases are TGCGCCAGCAGCGTGGACAGGGCGAGGGAGACCCAGTACTTC.